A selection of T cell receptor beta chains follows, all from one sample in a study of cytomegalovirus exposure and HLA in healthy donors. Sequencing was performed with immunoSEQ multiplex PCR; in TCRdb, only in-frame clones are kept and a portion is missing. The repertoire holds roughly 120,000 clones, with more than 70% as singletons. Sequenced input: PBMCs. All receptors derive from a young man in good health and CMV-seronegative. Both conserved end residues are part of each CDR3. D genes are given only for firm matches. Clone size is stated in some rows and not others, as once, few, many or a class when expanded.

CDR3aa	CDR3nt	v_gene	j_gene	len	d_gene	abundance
CASSAATSGFTDTQYF	TGTGCCAGCAGCGCCGCGACTAGCGGGTTCACAGATACGCAGTATTTT	TRBV9	TRBJ2-3	16	TRBD2	few
CATSRDPLTGKDYGYTF	TGTGCCACCAGCAGAGATCCCCTGACAGGGAAGGACTATGGCTACACCTTC	TRBV15	TRBJ1-2	17	TRBD1	.
CASSWASGGNTEAFF	TGTGCCAGCAGCTGGGCATCAGGGGGCAACACTGAAGCTTTCTTT	TRBV11-2	TRBJ1-1	15	TRBD1	.
CASSLEGLLTSPLHF	TGTGCCAGCAGCTTAGAGGGGCTCTTAACTTCACCCCTCCACTTT	TRBV7-2	TRBJ1-6	15	.	once
CASSPPSQGGYEQYF	TGTGCCAGCTCACCACCGAGCCAGGGTGGGTACGAGCAGTACTTC	TRBV18	TRBJ2-7	15	.	once
CASSPPGLVPMETQYF	TGTGCCAGCAGCCCCCCGGGACTAGTGCCTATGGAGACCCAGTACTTC	TRBV7-9	TRBJ2-5	16	TRBD2	.
CASSGGDRIYGYTF	TGTGCCAGCAGTGGGGGGGACAGGATCTATGGCTACACCTTC	TRBV25-1	TRBJ1-2	14	TRBD1	once
CAWNRRGVSTDTQYF	TGTGCCTGGAACCGTCGGGGGGTTAGCACAGATACGCAGTATTTT	TRBV30	TRBJ2-3	15	TRBD2	.
CASSEEGVQKSEQFF	TGTGCCAGCAGTGAAGAGGGGGTTCAGAAAAGCGAGCAGTTCTTC	TRBV2	TRBJ2-1	15	.	once
CASSQDIGYSTDTQYF	TGTGCCAGCAGTCAGGACATAGGGTACAGCACAGATACGCAGTATTTT	TRBV5-4	TRBJ2-3	16	.	.
CATKLNRGDTEAFF	TGTGCTACCAAACTTAACAGGGGGGACACTGAAGCTTTCTTT	TRBV10-3	TRBJ1-1	14	TRBD1	.
CASSLDGGTEAFF	TGTGCCAGCAGCTTAGACGGGGGTACTGAAGCTTTCTTT	TRBV11-3	TRBJ1-1	13	.	few
CASSIRTANTEAFF	TGCGCCAGCAGCATACGGACAGCCAACACTGAAGCTTTCTTT	TRBV5-1	TRBJ1-1	14	.	.
CASSLSSERDTEAFF	TGTGCCAGCAGTTTATCCTCCGAGAGGGACACTGAAGCTTTCTTT	TRBV27	TRBJ1-1	15	.	.
CASSLNSYNEQFF	TGTGCCAGCAGTTTGAACAGCTACAATGAGCAGTTCTTC	TRBV27	TRBJ2-1	13	.	once
CASSLGLAGSSYEQYF	TGTGCCAGCAGCTTGGGACTAGCGGGAAGCTCCTACGAGCAGTACTTC	TRBV7-2	TRBJ2-7	16	TRBD2	.
CASSPGTVAAYEQYF	TGTGCCAGCAGTCCAGGGACAGTGGCCGCCTACGAGCAGTACTTC	TRBV5-6	TRBJ2-7	15	TRBD1	once
CASSGVNRGLSYNEQFF	TGTGCCAGCAGCGGGGTAAACAGGGGACTCTCCTACAATGAGCAGTTCTTC	TRBV7-9	TRBJ2-1	17	.	.
CASSLRGGSTDTQYF	TGTGCCAGCAGTCTGAGGGGGGGCAGCACAGATACGCAGTATTTT	TRBV2	TRBJ2-3	15	.	.
CASSLTSGYTDTQYF	TGTGCCAGCAGCCTGACTAGCGGCTACACAGATACGCAGTATTTT	TRBV7-6	TRBJ2-3	15	TRBD2	many
CAWSASQETQYF	TGTGCCTGGAGTGCCTCGCAAGAGACCCAGTACTTC	TRBV30	TRBJ2-5	12	.	.
CASSPGQRGYTF	TGCGCCAGCAGCCCGGGACAGCGGGGCTACACCTTC	TRBV5-1	TRBJ1-2	12	TRBD1	.
CASSHPSGHPYEQYF	TGTGCCAGCAGCCATCCCTCGGGACACCCCTACGAGCAGTACTTC	TRBV5-4	TRBJ2-7	15	.	.
CASSLGGRVGVGETQYF	TGCGCCAGCAGCTTGGGGGGTCGGGTCGGGGTCGGCGAGACCCAGTACTTC	TRBV5-1	TRBJ2-5	17	.	.
CASSLGGISGNTIYF	TGCGCCAGCAGCTTGGGAGGGATCTCTGGAAACACCATATATTTT	TRBV5-1	TRBJ1-3	15	.	.
CASSLLTAVGEKLFF	TGTGCCAGCAGCTTACTGACAGCAGTCGGTGAAAAACTGTTTTTT	TRBV7-9	TRBJ1-4	15	.	.
CASSSVEGLVNEQFF	TGTGCCAGCAGCAGTGTGGAGGGTCTTGTCAATGAGCAGTTCTTC	TRBV25-1	TRBJ2-1	15	.	.
CASSPQPTGTEAFF	TGTGCCAGCTCACCTCAACCCACGGGGACTGAAGCTTTCTTT	TRBV18	TRBJ1-1	14	.	.
CASSRRTRGGYGYTF	TGTGCCAGCAGCCGACGGACCCGGGGGGGCTATGGCTACACCTTC	TRBV9	TRBJ1-2	15	.	.
CASSGTVGHTDTQYF	TGTGCCAGCAGTGGGACGGTGGGGCACACAGATACGCAGTATTTT	TRBV25-1	TRBJ2-3	15	.	.
CASSSDNLSTDTQYF	TGTGCCAGCAGTTCGGACAACCTGAGCACAGATACGCAGTATTTT	TRBV2	TRBJ2-3	15	.	.
CASSLGERNTYEQYF	TGTGCCAGCAGCTTAGGGGAGCGGAATACCTACGAGCAGTACTTC	TRBV7-8	TRBJ2-7	15	.	once
CASSLQGGSSDTQYF	TGTGCCAGCAGCTTACAAGGCGGGAGTAGTGATACGCAGTATTTT	TRBV11-2	TRBJ2-3	15	TRBD2	.